Listed below are T cell receptor beta chains from one sample, sequenced in a study of blood T cell repertoires in COVID-19. The assay was immunoSEQ multiplex PCR, and TCRdb's table has in-frame clones only and misses some. The data show approximately 250,000 clones, about 83% seen once. Input material: peripheral blood. The receptors derive from a woman aged 40 to 50 who had recovered from COVID-19. The CDR3 runs from the conserved cysteine through the conserved F or W. Rows may omit the clone size; those that give it use once, few, many or a size class.

v_gene: TRBV5-1
abundance: .
j_gene: TRBJ1-3
CDR3aa: CASSAGGAGNTIYF

v_gene: TRBV6-6
abundance: .
j_gene: TRBJ2-1
CDR3aa: CASTIDGLVNEQFF

v_gene: TRBV7-9
abundance: .
j_gene: TRBJ1-5
CDR3aa: CASSDRLPGPQHF

v_gene: TRBV25-1
abundance: many
j_gene: TRBJ2-5
CDR3aa: CASSEDRAAQETQYF

v_gene: TRBV6-5
abundance: once
j_gene: TRBJ2-1
CDR3aa: CASSYRSYNEQFF

v_gene: TRBV7-8
abundance: .
j_gene: TRBJ2-3
CDR3aa: CASTRTETSTDTQYF

v_gene: TRBV6-1
abundance: .
j_gene: TRBJ2-5
CDR3aa: CASSDVPGLTQYF

v_gene: TRBV5-1
abundance: .
j_gene: TRBJ2-2
CDR3aa: CASSIRQGLGTGELFF

v_gene: TRBV19
abundance: once
j_gene: TRBJ1-5
CDR3aa: CASRPGSGQPQHF

v_gene: TRBV2
abundance: once
j_gene: TRBJ2-7
CDR3aa: CASRSGTGAGEQYF

v_gene: TRBV7-2
abundance: .
j_gene: TRBJ1-2
CDR3aa: CASSLTQGGYTF

v_gene: TRBV5-8
abundance: .
j_gene: TRBJ1-2
CDR3aa: CASSSYRGDYGYTF

v_gene: TRBV24-1
abundance: .
j_gene: TRBJ2-5
CDR3aa: CATSDFRAQYF

v_gene: TRBV19
abundance: .
j_gene: TRBJ1-5
CDR3aa: CASSPEGQGDQPQHF

v_gene: TRBV6-1
abundance: once
j_gene: TRBJ2-2
CDR3aa: CASSEAGGLGVTGELFF

v_gene: TRBV18
abundance: once
j_gene: TRBJ1-4
CDR3aa: CASSPPGQADEKLFF

v_gene: TRBV19
abundance: .
j_gene: TRBJ2-3
CDR3aa: CASSLQVGDTQYF

v_gene: TRBV12-3/TRBV12-4
abundance: .
j_gene: TRBJ1-5
CDR3aa: CASSLDGNQPQHF

v_gene: TRBV4-1
abundance: .
j_gene: TRBJ2-7
CDR3aa: CASSQVGGRGSYEQYF

v_gene: TRBV24-1
abundance: few
j_gene: TRBJ2-2
CDR3aa: CATSDLRSEAGTGELFF

v_gene: TRBV25-1
abundance: once
j_gene: TRBJ2-6
CDR3aa: CASDVGQASSGANVLTF

v_gene: TRBV20-1
abundance: .
j_gene: TRBJ2-3
CDR3aa: CSASVSGGTDTQYF

v_gene: TRBV19
abundance: once
j_gene: TRBJ2-3
CDR3aa: CASRNSGTGFTDTQYF

v_gene: TRBV12-3/TRBV12-4
abundance: .
j_gene: TRBJ1-2
CDR3aa: CASSFHQGSGYTF

v_gene: TRBV10-3
abundance: .
j_gene: TRBJ2-1
CDR3aa: CAISGVERGAYNEQFF

v_gene: TRBV27
abundance: .
j_gene: TRBJ1-1
CDR3aa: CASSLSGTGGTEAFF

v_gene: TRBV6-2/TRBV6-3
abundance: .
j_gene: TRBJ1-2
CDR3aa: CASSIQGYYGYTF

v_gene: TRBV28
abundance: .
j_gene: TRBJ1-2
CDR3aa: CASRVHLGQGAQGYTF

v_gene: TRBV5-4
abundance: .
j_gene: TRBJ1-2
CDR3aa: CASRPDSNYGYTF

v_gene: TRBV7-9
abundance: once
j_gene: TRBJ1-3
CDR3aa: CASSPGVPGNTIYF

v_gene: TRBV9
abundance: .
j_gene: TRBJ2-5
CDR3aa: CASSPIQLTSGVQETQYF

v_gene: TRBV19
abundance: .
j_gene: TRBJ1-1
CDR3aa: CASSIQAMNTEAFF

v_gene: TRBV2
abundance: .
j_gene: TRBJ1-5
CDR3aa: CASAMQGNSNQPQHF

v_gene: TRBV15
abundance: .
j_gene: TRBJ1-4
CDR3aa: CATSRESMARDEKLFF

v_gene: TRBV5-5
abundance: once
j_gene: TRBJ1-4
CDR3aa: CASSLSAFEKLFF

v_gene: TRBV19
abundance: .
j_gene: TRBJ1-2
CDR3aa: CASSIAGTGGSGGYTF

v_gene: TRBV23-1
abundance: .
j_gene: TRBJ2-2
CDR3aa: CASSPPGIGRGNTGELFF

v_gene: TRBV5-1
abundance: .
j_gene: TRBJ2-5
CDR3aa: CASTLGHSQETQYF

v_gene: TRBV11-2
abundance: .
j_gene: TRBJ1-6
CDR3aa: CASSTGSRETGGQPLHF

v_gene: TRBV2
abundance: .
j_gene: TRBJ2-7
CDR3aa: CASSGQGGEQYF